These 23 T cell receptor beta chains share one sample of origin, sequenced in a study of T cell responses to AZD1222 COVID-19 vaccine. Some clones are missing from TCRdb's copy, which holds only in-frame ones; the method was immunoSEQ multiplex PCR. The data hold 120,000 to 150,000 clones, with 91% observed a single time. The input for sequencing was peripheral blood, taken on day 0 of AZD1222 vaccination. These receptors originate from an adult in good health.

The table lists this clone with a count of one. This chain's CDR3 is CASSPGPQETQYF. CDR3 in DNA: TGTGCCAGCAGCCCGGGACCCCAAGAGACCCAGTACTTC. The chain joins TRBV5-5 to TRBJ2-5, with D perhaps TRBD1 or TRBD2 (5 bases each). V dropped 4 bases and J dropped 1 base, with 8 bases sitting between them. The CDR3 is 13 residues long. Germline lookup yields CDR1 SGHKS and CDR2 YYEKEE (reference sequence). The full variable domain, with the rest looked up from reference TRBV5-5 and TRBJ2-5, is DAGVTQSPTHLIKTRGQQVTLRCSPISGHKSVSWYQQVLGQGPQFIFQYYEKEERGRGNFPDRFSARQFPNYSSELNVNALLLGDSALYLCASSPGPQETQYFGPGTRLLVL.

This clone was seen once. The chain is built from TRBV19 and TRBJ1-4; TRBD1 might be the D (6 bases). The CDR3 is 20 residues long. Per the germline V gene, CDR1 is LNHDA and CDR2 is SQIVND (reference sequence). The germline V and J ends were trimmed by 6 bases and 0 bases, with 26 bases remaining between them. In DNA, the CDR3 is TGTGCCAGTAGGCCCCGAGGGGGGTATACACGCAGTCCAACTAATGAAAAACTGTTTTTT. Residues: CASRPRGGYTRSPTNEKLFF.

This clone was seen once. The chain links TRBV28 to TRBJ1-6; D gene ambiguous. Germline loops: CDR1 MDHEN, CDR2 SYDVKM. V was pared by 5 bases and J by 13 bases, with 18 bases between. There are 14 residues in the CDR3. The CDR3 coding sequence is TGTGCCAGCAGTACCGGTCGGCCCCTAGGGCCCCTCCACTTT. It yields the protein CASSTGRPLGPLHF.

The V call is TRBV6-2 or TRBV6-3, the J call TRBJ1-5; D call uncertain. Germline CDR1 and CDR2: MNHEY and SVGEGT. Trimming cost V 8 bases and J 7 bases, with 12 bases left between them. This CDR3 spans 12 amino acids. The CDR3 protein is CASGRWIQPQHF. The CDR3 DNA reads TGTGCCAGCGGCCGGTGGATCCAGCCCCAGCATTTT.

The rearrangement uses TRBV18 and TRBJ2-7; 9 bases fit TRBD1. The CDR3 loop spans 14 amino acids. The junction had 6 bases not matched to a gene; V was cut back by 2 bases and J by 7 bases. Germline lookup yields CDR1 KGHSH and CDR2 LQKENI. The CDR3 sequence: CASSPGTGSQEQYF. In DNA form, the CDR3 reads TGTGCCAGCTCACCAGGGACAGGGTCGCAAGAGCAGTACTTC.

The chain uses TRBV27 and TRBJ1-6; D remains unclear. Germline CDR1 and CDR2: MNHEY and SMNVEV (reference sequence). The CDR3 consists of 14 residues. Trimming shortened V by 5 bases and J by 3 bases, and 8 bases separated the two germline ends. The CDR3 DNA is TGTGCCAGCAGTCTCGGGGTCTATAATTCACCCCTCCACTTT. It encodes CASSLGVYNSPLHF.

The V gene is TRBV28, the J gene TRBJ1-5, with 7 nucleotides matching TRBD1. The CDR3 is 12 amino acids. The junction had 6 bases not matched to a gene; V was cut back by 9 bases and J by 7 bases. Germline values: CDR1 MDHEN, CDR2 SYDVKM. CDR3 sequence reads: CASSGGRQPQHF. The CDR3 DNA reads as TGTGCCAGTTCAGGGGGAAGGCAGCCCCAGCATTTT.

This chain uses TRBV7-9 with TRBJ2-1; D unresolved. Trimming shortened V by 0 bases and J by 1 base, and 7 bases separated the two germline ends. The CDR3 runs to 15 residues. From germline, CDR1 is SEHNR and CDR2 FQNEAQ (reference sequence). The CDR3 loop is CASSLAGFSYNEQFF. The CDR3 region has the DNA TGTGCCAGCAGCTTAGCGGGTTTTTCCTACAATGAGCAGTTCTTC. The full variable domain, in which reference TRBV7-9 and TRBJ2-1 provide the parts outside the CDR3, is DTGVSQNPRHKITKRGQNVTFRCDPISEHNRLYWYRQTLGQGPEFLTYFQNEAQLEKSRLLSDRFSAERPKGSFSTLEIQRTEQGDSAMYLCASSLAGFSYNEQFFGPGTRLTVL.

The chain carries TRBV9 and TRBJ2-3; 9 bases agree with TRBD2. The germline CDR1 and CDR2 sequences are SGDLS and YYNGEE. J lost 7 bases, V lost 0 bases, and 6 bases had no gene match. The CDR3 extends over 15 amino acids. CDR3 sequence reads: CASSVGREGLYTQYF. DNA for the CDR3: TGTGCCAGCAGCGTAGGGCGGGAGGGCCTTTATACGCAGTATTTT.

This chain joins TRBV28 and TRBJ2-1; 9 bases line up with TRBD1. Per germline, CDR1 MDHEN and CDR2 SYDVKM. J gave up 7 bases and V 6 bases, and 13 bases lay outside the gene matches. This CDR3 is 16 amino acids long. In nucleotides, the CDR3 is TGTGCCAGCAGCCACCAGCCGGGACAGGGATGGAATGAGCAGTTCTTC. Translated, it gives CASSHQPGQGWNEQFF.

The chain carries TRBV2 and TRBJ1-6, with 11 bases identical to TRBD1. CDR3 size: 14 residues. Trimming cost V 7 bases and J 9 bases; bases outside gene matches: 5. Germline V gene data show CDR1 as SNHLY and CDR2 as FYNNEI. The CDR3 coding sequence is TGTGCCAGCACGGCGGACAGGGGGCCTTCACCCCTCCACTTT. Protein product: CASTADRGPSPLHF.

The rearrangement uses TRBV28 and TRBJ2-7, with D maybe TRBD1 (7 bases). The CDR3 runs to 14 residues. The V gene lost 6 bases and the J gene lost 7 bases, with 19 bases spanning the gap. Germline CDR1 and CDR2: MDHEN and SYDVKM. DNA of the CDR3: TGTGCCAGCAGCACAGGGGACTCCTCTCCGGAGCAGTACTTC. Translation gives CASSTGDSSPEQYF. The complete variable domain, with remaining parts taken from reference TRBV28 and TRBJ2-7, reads DVKVTQSSRYLVKRTGEKVFLECVQDMDHENMFWYRQDPGLGLRLIYFSYDVKMKEKGDIPEGYSVSREKKERFSLILESASTNQTSMYLCASSTGDSSPEQYFGPGTRLTVT.

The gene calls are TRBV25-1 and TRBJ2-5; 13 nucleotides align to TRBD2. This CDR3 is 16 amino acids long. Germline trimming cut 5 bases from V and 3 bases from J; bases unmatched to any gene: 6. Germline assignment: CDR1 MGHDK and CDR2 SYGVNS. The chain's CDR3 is CASSQTGLAGEETQYF. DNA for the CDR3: TGTGCCAGCAGTCAAACTGGACTAGCGGGAGAAGAGACCCAGTACTTC. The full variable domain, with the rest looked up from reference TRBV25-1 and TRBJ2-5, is EADIYQTPRYLVIGTGKKITLECSQTMGHDKMYWYQQDPGMELHLIHYSYGVNSTEKGDLSSESTVSRIRTEHFPLTLESARPSHTSQYLCASSQTGLAGEETQYFGPGTRLLVL.

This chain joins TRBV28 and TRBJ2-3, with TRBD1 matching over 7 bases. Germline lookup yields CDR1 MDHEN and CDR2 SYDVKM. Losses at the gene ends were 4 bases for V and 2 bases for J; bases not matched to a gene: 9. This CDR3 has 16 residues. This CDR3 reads CASSSLPGQSTDTQYF. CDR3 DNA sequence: TGTGCCAGCAGTTCCCTCCCGGGACAGTCCACAGATACGCAGTATTTT.

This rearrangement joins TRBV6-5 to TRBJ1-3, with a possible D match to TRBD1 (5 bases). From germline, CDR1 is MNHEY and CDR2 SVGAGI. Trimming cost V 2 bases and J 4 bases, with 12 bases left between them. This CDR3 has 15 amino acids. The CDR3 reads CASSYDRFMGNTIYF. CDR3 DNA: TGTGCCAGCAGTTACGACAGATTCATGGGAAACACCATATATTTT.

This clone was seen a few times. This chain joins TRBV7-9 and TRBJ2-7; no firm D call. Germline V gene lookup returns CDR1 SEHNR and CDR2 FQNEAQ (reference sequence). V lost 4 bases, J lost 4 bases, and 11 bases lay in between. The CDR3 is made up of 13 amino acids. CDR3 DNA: TGTGCCAGCAGCTCAGACCACAAGTACGAGCAGTACTTC. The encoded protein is CASSSDHKYEQYF. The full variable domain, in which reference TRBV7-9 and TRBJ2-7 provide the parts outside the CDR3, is DTGVSQNPRHKITKRGQNVTFRCDPISEHNRLYWYRQTLGQGPEFLTYFQNEAQLEKSRLLSDRFSAERPKGSFSTLEIQRTEQGDSAMYLCASSSDHKYEQYFGPGTRLTVT.

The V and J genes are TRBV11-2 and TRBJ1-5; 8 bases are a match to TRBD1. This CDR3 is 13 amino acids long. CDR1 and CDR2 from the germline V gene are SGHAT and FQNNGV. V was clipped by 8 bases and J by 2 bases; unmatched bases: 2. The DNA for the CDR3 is TGTGCCAGCGCACAGGGGGGCAATCAGCCCCAGCATTTT. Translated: CASAQGGNQPQHF. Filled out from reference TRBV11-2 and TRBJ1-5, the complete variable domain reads EAGVAQSPRYKIIEKRQSVAFWCNPISGHATLYWYQQILGQGPKLLIQFQNNGVVDDSQLPKDRFSAERLKGVDSTLKIQPAKLEDSAVYLCASAQGGNQPQHFGDGTRLSIL.

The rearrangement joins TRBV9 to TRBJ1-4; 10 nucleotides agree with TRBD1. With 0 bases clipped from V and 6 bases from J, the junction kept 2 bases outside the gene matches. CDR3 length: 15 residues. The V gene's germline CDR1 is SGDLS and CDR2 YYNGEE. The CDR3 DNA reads TGTGCCAGCAGCGTAGCTGGGACAGGGGATGAAAAACTGTTTTTT. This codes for CASSVAGTGDEKLFF.

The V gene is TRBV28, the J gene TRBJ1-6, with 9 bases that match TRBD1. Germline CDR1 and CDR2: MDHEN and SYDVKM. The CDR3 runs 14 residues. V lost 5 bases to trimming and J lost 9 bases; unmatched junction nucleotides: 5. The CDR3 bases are TGTGCCAGCAGTCTGGGACAGGGAGGTTCACCCCTCCACTTT. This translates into CASSLGQGGSPLHF. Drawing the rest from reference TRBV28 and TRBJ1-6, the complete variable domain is DVKVTQSSRYLVKRTGEKVFLECVQDMDHENMFWYRQDPGLGLRLIYFSYDVKMKEKGDIPEGYSVSREKKERFSLILESASTNQTSMYLCASSLGQGGSPLHFGNGTRLTVT.

CDR3 residues: CASSFSTQETQYF. Written as DNA, the CDR3 is TGTGCCAGCAGCTTTTCTACTCAAGAGACCCAGTACTTC. The rearrangement links TRBV7-2 to TRBJ2-5; D remains ambiguous. V was shortened by 3 bases and J by 2 bases, with 7 bases between the two germline ends. Per germline, CDR1 SGHTA and CDR2 FQGNSA. The CDR3 is 13 amino acids.

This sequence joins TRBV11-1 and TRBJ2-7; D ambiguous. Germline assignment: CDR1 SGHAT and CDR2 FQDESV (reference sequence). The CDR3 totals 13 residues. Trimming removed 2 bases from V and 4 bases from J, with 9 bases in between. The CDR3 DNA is TGTGCCAGCAGCTTACTCCAGTTATACGAGCAGTACTTC. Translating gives CASSLLQLYEQYF.

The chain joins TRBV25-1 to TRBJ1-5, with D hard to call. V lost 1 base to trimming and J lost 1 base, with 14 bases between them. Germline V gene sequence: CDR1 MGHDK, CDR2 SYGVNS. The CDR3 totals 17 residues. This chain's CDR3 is CASSESINKPSNQPQHF. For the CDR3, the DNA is TGTGCCAGCAGTGAATCGATTAACAAACCGAGCAATCAGCCCCAGCATTTT.

The chain's CDR3 is CATGPENTEAFF. The CDR3 nucleotides read TGTGCCACCGGGCCAGAGAACACTGAAGCTTTCTTT. The chain couples TRBV15 to TRBJ1-1; no firm D call. Trimming stripped 8 bases from V and 1 base from J, with 8 bases between. Germline values: CDR1 LNHNV, CDR2 YYDKDF (reference sequence). This CDR3 contains 12 residues.